The clone carrying this T cell receptor beta chain appeared a few times. From germline, CDR1 is LGHNA and CDR2 YSLEER. This CDR3 has 16 residues. Losses at the gene ends were 4 bases for V and 2 bases for J; bases not matched to a gene: 10. This sample was taken from a study of patients and donors after allogeneic stem cell transplantation. TCRdb analysed the RT-PCR reads with MiXCR anew, one entry per CDR3 protein. The sample has 190,000 or so distinct CDR3 sequences, less than 50% seen once. The TCR originated in a human donor who was either an allogeneic HSCT recipient or a stem cell or donor lymphocyte infusion donor (not recorded which). It is not recorded whose cells these are; they may come from a transplant donor. This chain links TRBV4-3 with TRBJ1-2; 7 nucleotides agree with TRBD1. The sequencing input was blood, either unsorted or a sorted T cell fraction (not recorded which). The DNA for the CDR3 is TGCGCCAGCAGCCTAACTGGGAGGGGGCGAAACTATGGCTACACCTTC. Translating it yields CASSLTGRGRNYGYTF.